A selection of T cell receptor beta chains follows, all from one sample in a study of Tregs in tolerant kidney transplant recipients. Sequencing was performed with immunoSEQ multiplex PCR; in TCRdb, only in-frame clones are kept and a portion is missing. The data show fewer than 100,000 clones, around 90% seen once. Specimen: Tregs from blood, collected before the transplant. These receptors were obtained from a human donor who received a combined kidney and bone marrow transplant. The CDR3 runs from the conserved cysteine through the conserved F or W. Fields, in order: J gene, V gene, D gene, CDR3 length, clone size, CDR3 DNA, CDR3 protein. The D gene is left open where the match is weak. Not all rows give a size; the values are once, few, many and, for expanded clones, a class.

>TRBJ2-4|TRBV28|TRBD2|15|NA
TGTGCCAGCAGCCAGACTAGCGGGGCGCGGAACATTCAGTACTTC
CASSQTSGARNIQYF
>TRBJ2-2|TRBV10-3|TRBD2|16|NA
TGTGCCATCAAGGCTAGCGGGAAATCGAACACCGGGGAGCTGTTTTTT
CAIKASGKSNTGELFF
>TRBJ2-2|TRBV6-5|NA|15|NA
TGTGCCAGCAGCCCTCTAGCGATAAACACCGGGGAGCTGTTTTTT
CASSPLAINTGELFF
>TRBJ2-2|TRBV19|NA|15|NA
TGTGCCAGTAGTCCCGTCAGCGGCCCCCCCGGGGAGCTGTTTTTT
CASSPVSGPPGELFF
>TRBJ2-3|TRBV27|TRBD2|16|NA
TGTGCCAGCAGTTTTCGACTAGCGGGTGGCACAGATACGCAGTATTTT
CASSFRLAGGTDTQYF
>TRBJ1-1|TRBV19|NA|16|NA
TGTGCCACTAAACGGGGGGTATATGGTTTCAGCACTGAAGCTTTCTTT
CATKRGVYGFSTEAFF
>TRBJ2-7|TRBV5-5|TRBD2|16|once
TGTGCCAGCAGCTTGGCCAGCGGGAGGGCCGATTACGAGCAGTACTTC
CASSLASGRADYEQYF
>TRBJ2-4|TRBV19|NA|16|NA
TGTGCCAGTAGTATCCTGTCATTTCAGGCCAAAAACATTCAGTACTTC
CASSILSFQAKNIQYF
>TRBJ1-4|TRBV15|TRBD1|14|few
TGTGCCACCAGCAGGGGACAGGGGAATGAAAAACTGTTTTTT
CATSRGQGNEKLFF
>TRBJ2-5|TRBV6-5|NA|14|NA
TGTGCCAGCAGTTACTTGAGGGGTGGGGAGACCCAGTACTTC
CASSYLRGGETQYF
>TRBJ2-1|TRBV9|TRBD2|17|NA
TGTGCCAGCAGCGTAGCTGGAACTAGCGGGATGAGGAATGAGCAGTTCTTC
CASSVAGTSGMRNEQFF
>TRBJ2-2|TRBV5-6|TRBD2|16|NA
TGTGCCAGCAGCTTACGGACTAGCGGCTACACCGGGGAGCTGTTTTTT
CASSLRTSGYTGELFF
>TRBJ1-1|TRBV30|TRBD1|14|NA
TGTGCCTGGAGTGAAAAGGGGGCTCTTACTGAAGCTTTCTTT
CAWSEKGALTEAFF
>TRBJ1-5|TRBV5-5|TRBD1|15|once
TGTGCCAGCAGCGCCACAGGGGACACCAATCAGCCCCAGCATTTT
CASSATGDTNQPQHF
>TRBJ2-5|TRBV7-2|TRBD1|15|once
TGTGCCAGCAGCTTAGGGCACAGGGGGGTTGAGACCCAGTACTTC
CASSLGHRGVETQYF
>TRBJ1-4|TRBV5-1|NA|15|NA
TGCGCCAGCAGCTTCTCCCAGGGAATGGGGGAAAAACTGTTTTTT
CASSFSQGMGEKLFF
>TRBJ1-2|TRBV7-8|TRBD1|14|once
TGTGCCAGCAGCTTACTTGAGACAGGGCTTGGCTACACCTTC
CASSLLETGLGYTF
>TRBJ2-5|TRBV5-1|NA|11|few
TGCGCCAGCAGCGGCCAAGAGACCCAGTACTTC
CASSGQETQYF
>TRBJ1-5|TRBV6-5|TRBD1|14|NA
TGTGCCAGCAGGACAGGGGGTTCTAATCAGCCCCAGCATTTT
CASRTGGSNQPQHF
>TRBJ2-7|TRBV6-1|NA|15|NA
TGTGCCAGCAGTGCCTACAGGGCTAGTCTCTACGAGCAGTACTTC
CASSAYRASLYEQYF
>TRBJ1-1|TRBV11-2|NA|13|few
TGTGCCAGCAGCTTAAAGAGGAACACTGAAGCTTTCTTT
CASSLKRNTEAFF
>TRBJ1-1|TRBV30|TRBD1|13|NA
TGTGCCTGGGCGACAGGGGGGCACACTGAAGCTTTCTTT
CAWATGGHTEAFF
>TRBJ2-7|TRBV27|TRBD2|14|NA
TGTGCCAGCAGTTTTAGCGGGACCACCTACGAGCAGTACTTC
CASSFSGTTYEQYF
>TRBJ2-1|TRBV5-1|TRBD2|20|NA
TGCGCCAGCAGTCCAGAGGGAACAAAAGGAGCGGGAGGGCCCTACAATGAGCAGTTCTTC
CASSPEGTKGAGGPYNEQFF
>TRBJ2-3|TRBV29-1|TRBD1|15|NA
TGCAGCGTCCGAGACAGGGGCCGAAACACAGATACGCAGTATTTT
CSVRDRGRNTDTQYF
>TRBJ2-1|TRBV7-3|NA|16|NA
TGTGCCAGCAGCTCCTGGGGACGGGGGACGTACAATGAGCAGTTCTTC
CASSSWGRGTYNEQFF
>TRBJ2-2|TRBV11-3|NA|15|NA
TGTGCCAGCAGCTCAGATGGACTTATCACCGGGGAGCTGTTTTTT
CASSSDGLITGELFF
>TRBJ2-7|TRBV28|NA|14|NA
TGTGCCAGCAGTTTCTCCCTTACTTCGTACGAGCAGTACTTC
CASSFSLTSYEQYF
>TRBJ2-7|TRBV4-3|TRBD2|17|NA
TGCGCCAGCAGCCAAGTTCAATCCAGCGGGAGGATATACGAGCAGTACTTC
CASSQVQSSGRIYEQYF
>TRBJ2-6|TRBV7-8|NA|19|NA
TGTGCCAGCAGCTTAGACCTGTGGTACCCCCCGGACGGGGCCAACGTCCTGACTTTC
CASSLDLWYPPDGANVLTF
>TRBJ1-3|TRBV11-2|NA|16|NA
TGTGCCAGCAGCCCTCGACAGGACTACTCTGGAAACACCATATATTTT
CASSPRQDYSGNTIYF
>TRBJ2-3|TRBV4-2|NA|16|NA
TGTGCCAGCAGCCAAGAAGAGGCCAGTGGCACAGATACGCAGTATTTT
CASSQEEASGTDTQYF
>TRBJ2-7|TRBV30|NA|14|NA
TGTGCCTGGAGTCGGGCTTACGGAAGCCACGAGCAGTACTTC
CAWSRAYGSHEQYF
>TRBJ2-3|TRBV29-1|TRBD2|15|NA
TGCAGCGTCGGGCCAGCGGGAGGCCGCACAGATACGCAGTATTTT
CSVGPAGGRTDTQYF
>TRBJ2-1|TRBV10-1|NA|14|NA
TGCGCCAGCAGTAAGCGGAACTCCTACAATGAGCAGTTCTTC
CASSKRNSYNEQFF
>TRBJ2-1|TRBV2|TRBD2|14|NA
TGTGCCAGCAGTGCGGGACTAGCGGGAGGTGAGCAGTTCTTC
CASSAGLAGGEQFF
>TRBJ2-7|TRBV6-5|NA|15|NA
TGTGCCAGCAGTTACTCAGGGACGGCTACCTACGAGCAGTACTTC
CASSYSGTATYEQYF
>TRBJ2-5|TRBV12-5|NA|14|NA
TGTGCTAGTGGCCCGAGCGGAGGCGGAGAGACCCAGTACTTC
CASGPSGGGETQYF
>TRBJ1-5|TRBV30|TRBD1|14|few
TGTGCCTGGAGCGGGACAGGGGGCAATCAGCCCCAGCATTTT
CAWSGTGGNQPQHF
>TRBJ2-7|TRBV5-1|NA|14|NA
TGCGCCAGCAGCTTTGGACTCAGGGTCTACGAGCAGTACTTC
CASSFGLRVYEQYF
>TRBJ2-1|TRBV7-8|NA|15|NA
TGTGCCAGCAACTTACTTGCCGCTAGCTTCTATGAGCAGTTCTTC
CASNLLAASFYEQFF